The table lists the clone carrying this T cell receptor beta chain with many counts. The antigen remains undetermined. MiXCR, applied by TCRdb to the 5' RACE reads, yields one record per CDR3 protein. The sample includes some 39,000 distinct CDR3 sequences, roughly 7.3% of them seen just once. V lost 0 bases and J lost 7, with 10 bases in between. Germline V CDR1 and CDR2: GTSNPN, SVGIG (reference sequence). CDR3 size: 13 residues. The sample is drawn from a study of early T cells in non-severe SARS-CoV-2 infection. Overall study context: The sequenced material was bulk RNA from unsorted whole blood, and its chains were unpaired.

Study-level results: Missing private and CD4 specificities, VDJdb matching favored anti-spike CD8 responses.

The TCR was taken from an adult who was a healthcare worker with PCR-confirmed SARS-CoV-2 infection or an uninfected control (not recorded which). V is TRBV30 and J is TRBJ2-4; D gene uncertain. Sequenced: whole blood. The CDR3 spells CAWSVNNRNIQYF. CDR3 nucleotide sequence: TGTGCCTGGAGTGTTAACAACCGGAACATTCAGTACTTC.